This TCR beta chain comes out of a study of regulatory T cells in long-lasting Graves disease. Germline V gene data show CDR1 as SEHNR and CDR2 as FQNEAQ (reference sequence). Trimming cost V 7 bases and J 1 base; bases outside gene matches: 7. This CDR3 comprises 16 residues. The time point here: newly diagnosed GD, antithyroid drugs for less than 3 months. After RNA was extracted from PBMCs, the TCR library was made from it. This clonotype was recorded at least ten times. Combining iRepertoire HTBI primers with Arm-PCR of CDR3 regions, the authors built TCR beta libraries. TCRdb re-called the multiplex PCR reads through MiXCR, storing one row per CDR3 protein. The table includes roughly 380,000 distinct CDR3 sequences, around 15% detected once.

Sequenced material: peripheral blood mononuclear cells (PBMCs), taken at new diagnosis, from a patient treated with antithyroid drugs. The source is a female donor with Graves disease. V is TRBV7-9 and J is TRBJ2-1; TRBD1 matches at 10 bases. The CDR3 DNA sequence: TGTGCCAGCATCCCCGGGACAGGGGTATCCTACAATGAGCAGTTCTTC. Protein: CASIPGTGVSYNEQFF.